The 29 T cell receptor beta chains reported below all come from one sample, sequenced in a study of early stage breast cancer tumors. Data came from immunoSEQ multiplex PCR; TCRdb stores just in-frame clones and leaves some out. The sample includes about 51,000 clones, around 78% of them seen just once. Sample: blood. The source of these receptors is a person in their forties with breast cancer.

This rearrangement joins TRBV18 to TRBJ2-7; no clear D. Germline V gene data show CDR1 as KGHSH and CDR2 as LQKENI. There are 14 residues in the CDR3. The ends were cut back, 3 bases at V and 0 bases at J, with 9 bases in the middle. CDR3 DNA sequence: TGTGCCAGCTCACCTGGAGCCGGCTCCTACGAGCAGTACTTC. It yields the protein CASSPGAGSYEQYF.

The chain has TRBV14 and TRBJ2-7; 9 nucleotides match TRBD1. The CDR3 consists of 16 residues. Germline loops: CDR1 SGHDN, CDR2 FVKESK. J was trimmed by 2 bases and V by 8 bases; bases with no gene match: 13. CDR3 protein: CASANPSGTGTYEQYF. The CDR3, as DNA: TGTGCCAGCGCTAACCCTTCCGGGACAGGGACCTACGAGCAGTACTTC.

The chain has TRBV2 and TRBJ2-2; unclear D gene. Trimming stripped 3 bases from V and 7 bases from J, with 3 bases between. This CDR3 has 11 residues. Germline V gene lookup returns CDR1 SNHLY and CDR2 FYNNEI. The CDR3 is CASSEVGELFF. The CDR3 nucleotides read TGTGCCAGCAGTGAGGTCGGGGAGCTGTTTTTT.

V is TRBV27 and J is TRBJ1-1, with D perhaps TRBD1 (5 bases). The V gene lost 6 bases and the J gene lost 1 base, with 9 bases spanning the gap. The CDR3 loop spans 13 amino acids. CDR1 and CDR2 from the germline V gene are MNHEY and SMNVEV (reference sequence). CDR3 sequence reads: CASRFGQNTEAFF. The CDR3 DNA sequence: TGTGCCAGCAGATTTGGACAGAACACTGAAGCTTTCTTT.

The chain is built from TRBV13 and TRBJ1-1, with D hard to call. V gave up 5 bases and J gave up 1 base, with 11 bases separating them. Germline loops: CDR1 PRHDT, CDR2 FYEKMQ (reference sequence). The CDR3 has 14 residues. CDR3 sequence reads: CASSVGSGNTEAFF. CDR3 sequence (DNA): TGTGCCAGCAGCGTCGGATCCGGGAACACTGAAGCTTTCTTT.

This chain uses TRBV2 with TRBJ2-5, with a tentative D call TRBD2 (6 bases). The CDR3 is 13 amino acids. Germline V lookup: CDR1 SNHLY, CDR2 FYNNEI. Trimming left V 10 bases short and J 5 bases short, with 17 bases between. The CDR3 DNA follows: TGTGCCACCCTGGGACTCGAGGGGGAGACCCAGTACTTC. It specifies CATLGLEGETQYF.

The chain couples TRBV7-8 to TRBJ2-7; D is unresolved. CDR1 is SGHVS and CDR2 is FQNEAQ in the germline V gene. This CDR3 region has 14 residues. Trimming removed 2 bases at V and 3 bases at J, with 11 bases between. The CDR3 region has the DNA TGTGCCAGCAGCTTACAACCCGTAGACTACGAGCAGTACTTC. Amino acids: CASSLQPVDYEQYF. Together with reference TRBV7-8 and TRBJ2-7, the CDR3 gives the full variable domain: GAGVSQSPRYKVAKRGQDVALRCDPISGHVSLFWYQQALGQGPEFLTYFQNEAQLDKSGLPSDRFFAERPEGSVSTLKIQRTQQEDSAVYLCASSLQPVDYEQYFGPGTRLTVT.

The chain uses TRBV19 and TRBJ2-7; D possibly corresponds to TRBD1 (6 bases). V dropped 2 bases and J dropped 1 base, with 12 bases sitting between them. The germline V gene encodes CDR1 LNHDA and CDR2 SQIVND (reference sequence). The CDR3 is 15 residues long. CDR3 amino acids: CASSIKVGGSYEQYF. CDR3 in DNA: TGTGCCAGTAGTATAAAGGTAGGGGGATCCTACGAGCAGTACTTC.

The sample holds a few counts of this clone. The V call is TRBV5-1, the J call TRBJ2-5; no clear D. Looked up from germline, CDR1 is SGHRS and CDR2 is YFSETQ. Trimming left V 3 bases short and J 5 bases short, with 14 bases between. The CDR3 consists of 14 residues. CDR3 DNA sequence: TGCGCCAGCAGCTCCTCCTCGCGGACCGAGACCCAGTACTTC. This codes for CASSSSSRTETQYF.

The chain carries TRBV5-1 and TRBJ2-7; 11 positions match TRBD2. The germline gives CDR1 SGHRS, CDR2 YFSETQ. The junction had 4 bases not matched to a gene; V was cut back by 0 bases and J by 2 bases. This CDR3 has 16 residues. The CDR3 here is CASSLGLAGLTYEQYF. The CDR3 DNA reads TGCGCCAGCAGCTTGGGACTAGCGGGACTTACCTACGAGCAGTACTTC.

This sequence joins TRBV6-5 and TRBJ1-4; D is uncertain. Deletions cut 7 bases from V and 12 bases from J, with 6 bases between. The CDR3 has 9 amino acids. The germline CDR1 and CDR2 sequences are MNHEY and SVGAGI. The CDR3 loop reads CASKGELFF. In nucleotides, the CDR3 is TGTGCCAGCAAGGGAGAACTGTTTTTT.

The CDR3 sequence: CASSLDRGLTNEKLFF. CDR3 nucleotide sequence: TGTGCCAGCAGCTTAGATCGGGGGCTCACTAATGAAAAACTGTTTTTT. This sequence joins TRBV11-2 and TRBJ1-4; possible D gene TRBD1, 6 bases. V was clipped by 0 bases and J by 2 bases, with 10 bases between them. The CDR3 sequence is 16 residues long. Germline values: CDR1 SGHAT, CDR2 FQNNGV.

This sequence joins TRBV23-1 and TRBJ2-7, with 7 bases fitting TRBD1. TRBV23-1 is sorted into the ORF group, with uncertain function. The J segment lost 2 bases and the V segment lost 4 bases, leaving 8 bases of the junction unmatched. The CDR3 sequence is 15 residues long. CDR3 DNA: TGCGCCAGCAGTCCAGGACAGGCCTTTACCTACGAGCAGTACTTC. It yields the protein CASSPGQAFTYEQYF.

This chain uses TRBV5-1 with TRBJ2-7; possible D gene TRBD2, 6 bases. CDR1 SGHRS and CDR2 YFSETQ come from the germline V gene. This CDR3 comprises 16 residues. Trimming took off 4 bases at V and 0 bases at J, with 17 bases between the two ends. The CDR3 nucleotides are TGCGCCAGCAGCGAGGGACTGACGATTAGCTCCTACGAGCAGTACTTC. Translation gives CASSEGLTISSYEQYF.

The chain carries TRBV19 and TRBJ2-1; 12 nucleotides line up with TRBD1. The CDR3 is made up of 16 amino acids. The germline V gene has CDR1 LNHDA and CDR2 SQIVND (reference sequence). After removal of 4 bases from V and 7 bases from J, the junction contained 8 bases not matched to a gene. The CDR3 protein is CASSTWDRGLRNEQFF. CDR3 in DNA: TGTGCCAGTAGTACCTGGGACAGGGGGCTGAGGAATGAGCAGTTCTTC.

The chain couples TRBV5-4 to TRBJ1-4, with D hard to call. Trimming stripped 4 bases from V and 6 bases from J, with 10 bases between. CDR1 and CDR2 from the germline V gene are SGHNT and YYREEE (reference sequence). The CDR3 totals 13 residues. This chain's CDR3 is CASSGTVDEKLFF. DNA for the CDR3: TGTGCCAGCAGCGGCACCGTAGATGAAAAACTGTTTTTT.

The J gene is TRBJ2-3, the V gene TRBV7-3; D not certain. Germline CDR1 and CDR2: SGHTA and FQGTGA. The V end lost 1 base, the J end lost 2 bases, and 10 bases lay between the germline ends. This CDR3 has 15 amino acids. The CDR3 sequence: CASSLNSLPTDTQYF. CDR3 in DNA: TGTGCCAGCAGCTTAAACTCCTTACCCACAGATACGCAGTATTTT.

The genes are TRBV19 and TRBJ1-1, with D tentatively TRBD1 (6 bases). This CDR3 spans 15 amino acids. The germline gives CDR1 LNHDA, CDR2 SQIVND (reference sequence). Trimming shortened V by 4 bases and J by 4 bases, and 16 bases separated the two germline ends. DNA for the CDR3: TGTGCCAGTAGTACCCTGGGGGCGGGGGCCACTGAAGCTTTCTTT. Translating gives CASSTLGAGATEAFF.

This clone has more than one count but fewer than ten. The rearrangement uses TRBV4-1 and TRBJ2-7; TRBD1 matches 9 bases. CDR3 length: 18 amino acids. With 4 bases clipped from V and 6 bases from J, the junction kept 19 bases outside the gene matches. Germline CDR1 and CDR2: MGHRA and YSYEKL. The CDR3 DNA sequence: TGCGCCAGCAGCCCAGGGGACAGGGCATCTAGCGGACTCGGCGAGCAGTACTTC. Its translation: CASSPGDRASSGLGEQYF.

This clone was observed a few times. This sequence joins TRBV5-1 and TRBJ1-1; unclear D gene. The CDR3 loop spans 16 amino acids. The germline CDR1 and CDR2 sequences are SGHRS and YFSETQ. The V and J ends lost 1 base and 2 bases respectively, with 15 bases between them. CDR3 coding DNA: TGCGCCAGCAGCTTGCGTCAGTATGGGGTAAACACTGAAGCTTTCTTT. Translating gives CASSLRQYGVNTEAFF.

The chain combines TRBV7-8 with TRBJ1-5; tentative D call: TRBD1 (6 bases). Trimming cost V 1 base and J 7 bases, with 14 bases left between them. Germline V gene lookup returns CDR1 SGHVS and CDR2 FQNEAQ. The CDR3 is 15 residues long. In nucleotides, the CDR3 is TGTGCCAGCAGCTTAGTAGGGGGACAAAGGCAGCCCCAGCATTTT. Encoded protein: CASSLVGGQRQPQHF.

This chain links TRBV7-2 with TRBJ2-1, with TRBD2 identical over 12 bases. V was pared by 5 bases and J by 4 bases, with 3 bases of the junction left unmatched. The CDR3 is made up of 15 amino acids. The germline V gene has CDR1 SGHTA and CDR2 FQGNSA. The CDR3 reads CASSNLAGGYNEQFF. CDR3 coding DNA: TGTGCCAGCAGCAACCTAGCGGGAGGGTACAATGAGCAGTTCTTC.

The chain is built from TRBV6-6 and TRBJ2-7, with D maybe TRBD1 (6 bases). The germline V gene encodes CDR1 MNHNY and CDR2 SVGAGI (reference sequence). The CDR3 is 13 amino acids. The V end was cut by 4 bases, the J end by 6 bases, with 13 bases between. CDR3 sequence reads: CASSSTGHLEQYF. As DNA, the CDR3 is TGTGCCAGCAGTTCCACGGGACACCTCGAGCAGTACTTC.

This clone was seen once. This chain joins TRBV7-3 and TRBJ2-1; 16 nucleotides match TRBD2. The V segment lost 3 bases and the J segment 7 bases; nucleotides outside the gene matches: 0. Germline CDR1 is SGHTA and CDR2 is FQGTGA. This CDR3 spans 15 amino acids. The CDR3 nucleotides are TGTGCCAGCAGCTTGGGACTAGCGGGAGGGAATGAGCAGTTCTTC. Translation: CASSLGLAGGNEQFF.

This clone appeared a single time. V gene TRBV7-8 combines with J gene TRBJ2-4; D is unclear. This CDR3 comprises 15 residues. Trimming pared 1 base from V and 11 bases from J, leaving 18 bases between. Germline CDR1 reads SGHVS; CDR2 reads FQNEAQ. The CDR3: CASSLDSPRGGLQYF. The CDR3 nucleotides read TGTGCCAGCAGCTTAGATAGTCCCAGAGGTGGTCTTCAGTACTTC.

V and J are TRBV5-1 and TRBJ1-2; a weak D match, TRBD1 (5 bases). Germline V gives CDR1 SGHRS, CDR2 YFSETQ. This CDR3 contains 15 residues. Trimming removed 0 bases from V and 6 bases from J, with 15 bases in between. The CDR3 region is CASSLAVTENNGYTF. The CDR3 DNA reads as TGCGCCAGCAGCTTGGCCGTGACAGAGAATAATGGCTACACCTTC.

Only a few counts were recorded for this clone. This chain joins TRBV7-9 and TRBJ2-7, with TRBD2 identical over 9 bases. This CDR3 comprises 15 residues. Losses at the gene ends were 1 base for V and 1 base for J; bases not matched to a gene: 2. Germline V gene sequence: CDR1 SEHNR, CDR2 FQNEAQ (reference sequence). The CDR3 region has the DNA TGTGCCAGCAGCTTAGGGCTAGCGGGGTCCTACGAGCAGTACTTC. It is translated as CASSLGLAGSYEQYF.

This clone was found a few times. The CDR3 protein is CASPTTVKKKQNQYEQYF. The CDR3 nucleotides read TGTGCCAGTCCTACGACAGTGAAAAAAAAACAGAACCAATACGAGCAGTACTTC. The chain recombines TRBV11-2 with TRBJ2-7, with D possibly matching TRBD1 (5 bases). CDR3 length: 18 amino acids. Germline V gene data show CDR1 as SGHAT and CDR2 as FQNNGV. V gave up 9 bases and J gave up 4 bases, with 31 bases separating them.

This clone was observed a few times. The gene calls are TRBV2 and TRBJ1-5; D might be TRBD1 (6 bases). Between the trimmed V and J ends, which lost 6 bases and 7 bases, there was a span of 16 bases. This CDR3 contains 14 residues. CDR1 is SNHLY, CDR2 FYNNEI, per germline. The CDR3 region is CASRKIQGGQPQHF. The CDR3 DNA sequence: TGTGCCAGCAGGAAGATACAGGGTGGGCAGCCCCAGCATTTT.